The 23 T cell receptor beta chains below come from one sample, sequenced in a study of immune evolution from preneoplasia to lung adenocarcinoma. Measured with immunoSEQ multiplex PCR; TCRdb has only the in-frame clones, and not every one. The data contain some 1,100 clones, 82% of them singletons. Sequenced: FFPE atypical adenomatous hyperplasia tissue from the lung. The subset denotes: atypical adenomatous hyperplasia (AAH), lung preneoplasia. These receptors all come from a person aged 65 to 85 with lung adenocarcinoma.

The genes are TRBV2 and TRBJ2-3; D perhaps matches TRBD1 (6 bases). V lost 8 bases and J 2 bases, leaving 11 bases between the germline ends. The CDR3 runs 13 residues. The germline gives CDR1 SNHLY, CDR2 FYNNEI. The CDR3 loop is CASQGRVTDTQYF. In DNA, the CDR3 is TGTGCCAGCCAGGGGCGCGTCACAGATACGCAGTATTTT. Full variable domain (remainder filled in from reference TRBV2 and TRBJ2-3): EPEVTQTPSHQVTQMGQEVILRCVPISNHLYFYWYRQILGQKVEFLVSFYNNEISEKSEIFDDQFSVERPDGSNFTLKIRSTKLEDSAMYFCASQGRVTDTQYFGPGTRLTVL.

V is TRBV7-6 and J is TRBJ1-1, with TRBD1 as a possible D gene (5 bases). V lost 1 base to trimming and J lost 0 bases, with 18 bases between them. The length of the CDR3 is 18 residues. Germline V gene data show CDR1 as SGHVS and CDR2 as FNYEAQ. This CDR3 reads CASSLVGLQGSMNTEAFF. The CDR3 nucleotides read TGTGCCAGCAGCTTAGTGGGCCTTCAGGGCAGTATGAACACTGAAGCTTTCTTT.

The rearrangement links TRBV5-6 to TRBJ2-7; D is unresolved. V was trimmed by 4 bases and J by 0 bases, leaving 8 bases between them. Germline V gives CDR1 SGHDT, CDR2 YYEEEE. The CDR3 consists of 13 residues. The chain's CDR3 is CASSGQASYEQYF. CDR3 nucleotide sequence: TGTGCCAGCAGCGGGCAGGCCTCCTACGAGCAGTACTTC.

The V call is TRBV19, the J call TRBJ2-7; tentative D call: TRBD2 (6 bases). Trimming took off 9 bases at V and 0 bases at J, with 12 bases between the two ends. From germline, CDR1 is LNHDA and CDR2 SQIVND (reference sequence). This CDR3 region has 13 residues. CDR3 nucleotides: TGTGCCAGCTCCCGGGAGCCCTCCTACGAGCAGTACTTC. Translating it yields CASSREPSYEQYF.

CDR3 sequence (DNA): TGTGCCATCAGTGAGTCTCCGGATACGCAGTATTTT. It yields the protein CAISESPDTQYF. This rearrangement joins TRBV10-3 to TRBJ2-3; D is uncertain. Germline V gene data show CDR1 as ENHRY and CDR2 as SYGVKD. Trimming took off 0 bases at V and 6 bases at J, with 4 bases between the two ends. The CDR3 is 12 residues long.

The CDR3 sequence: CASSPRGGAETQYF. The CDR3 nucleotides read TGTGCCAGCAGCCCTCGGGGGGGCGCAGAGACCCAGTACTTC. This chain connects TRBV11-3 to TRBJ2-5, with 8 nucleotides matching TRBD2. The V gene end was trimmed by 5 bases and the J gene end by 4 bases; junction bases not matched to a gene: 6. The CDR3 has 14 amino acids. The germline V gene encodes CDR1 SGHNT and CDR2 YENEEA.

V and J are TRBV12-5 and TRBJ2-3; 11 positions match TRBD2. The trim removed 4 bases at V and 6 bases at J, leaving 9 bases unmatched. The CDR3 consists of 16 residues. Germline CDR1 is LGHNT and CDR2 is FRNRAP. Written as DNA, the CDR3 is TGTGCTAGTGGTTCGGGACTAGCGGAGTCGGGGGATACGCAGTATTTT. It encodes CASGSGLAESGDTQYF.

V and J are TRBV7-9 and TRBJ2-3; perhaps TRBD2 as D (6 bases). Per germline, CDR1 SEHNR and CDR2 FQNEAQ (reference sequence). V was trimmed by 5 bases and J by 0 bases, leaving 12 bases between them. The length of the CDR3 is 15 residues. The CDR3 nucleotides read TGTGCCAGCAGCAAGACTAGACAAAGCACAGATACGCAGTATTTT. Its translation: CASSKTRQSTDTQYF.

This sequence joins TRBV5-1 and TRBJ2-5, with D possibly being TRBD1 or TRBD2 (5 bases each). The CDR3 sequence is 14 residues long. Trimming removed 4 bases from V and 4 bases from J, with 14 bases in between. Germline loops: CDR1 SGHRS, CDR2 YFSETQ. CDR3 nucleotides: TGCGCCAGCAGCACTGACTTGGGGGTAGAGACCCAGTACTTC. Amino acids: CASSTDLGVETQYF.

V gene TRBV19 combines with J gene TRBJ2-3; D gene unclear. V shed 3 bases and J shed 2 bases, with 9 bases lying between them. The CDR3 totals 14 residues. CDR1 LNHDA and CDR2 SQIVND come from the germline V gene (reference sequence). The CDR3 nucleotides read TGTGCCAGTAGTATTCCAATGAACACAGATACGCAGTATTTT. This codes for CASSIPMNTDTQYF.

Details on this clone: This same CDR3 is encoded by further DNA sequences in the sample. CDR3 sequence: CASDGGGAPINNEQFF. Here the CDR3 DNA reads TGTGCCAGCGACGGGGGAGGGGCTCCCATCAACAATGAGCAGTTCTTC. The gene calls are TRBV11-3 and TRBJ2-1; 7 nucleotides align to TRBD2. The CDR3 has 16 residues. Germline V gives CDR1 SGHNT, CDR2 YENEEA. The junction had 15 bases not matched to a gene; V was cut back by 8 bases and J by 5 bases.

This clone was recorded only once. The V and J genes are TRBV6-5 and TRBJ1-1; TRBD1 matches 12 bases. CDR1 is MNHEY, CDR2 SVGAGI, per germline. The CDR3 contains 14 residues. Trimming took 6 bases from V and 7 from J; bases not matched to a gene: 6. This CDR3 reads CASRGQGAQGEAFF. CDR3 DNA sequence: TGTGCCAGCAGGGGACAGGGGGCGCAGGGTGAAGCTTTCTTT.

The V gene is TRBV5-5, the J gene TRBJ2-5, with 10 bases lining up with TRBD1. Per the germline V gene, CDR1 is SGHKS and CDR2 is YYEKEE (reference sequence). This CDR3 is 16 amino acids long. V dropped 3 bases and J dropped 5; count of bases not matched to a gene: 10. The CDR3 DNA reads TGTGCCAGCAGCTATCCGGGACAGGGGTCTCCGGAGACCCAGTACTTC. Its translation: CASSYPGQGSPETQYF.

CDR3 amino acids: CAWSVGSLHEQYF. The CDR3 bases are TGTGCCTGGAGTGTTGGGAGTCTCCACGAGCAGTACTTC. This sequence joins TRBV30 and TRBJ2-7; weak D call: TRBD2 (5 bases). CDR1 and CDR2 from the germline V gene are GTSNPN and SVGIG (reference sequence). Trimming pared 0 bases from V and 5 bases from J, leaving 11 bases between. This CDR3 is 13 amino acids long.

The genes are TRBV28 and TRBJ2-7; 8 bases map to TRBD2. The CDR3 has 17 residues. V was pared by 3 bases and J by 0 bases, with 10 bases of the junction left unmatched. Germline CDR1 reads MDHEN; CDR2 reads SYDVKM. The CDR3 sequence: CASSFGRAGVHSYEQYF. The CDR3 DNA is TGTGCCAGCAGTTTTGGTCGAGCGGGGGTTCACTCCTACGAGCAGTACTTC.

V gene TRBV21-1 combines with J gene TRBJ2-7. TRBV21-1 is described as a pseudogene. This CDR3 has 14 residues. As DNA, the CDR3 is TGTGCCAGCAGCAAAGGGGTTTCTCCCTACGAGCAGTACTTC. Translated, it gives CASSKGVSPYEQYF.

The chain uses TRBV28 and TRBJ2-1; D gene unclear. The ends were cut back, 5 bases at V and 8 bases at J, with 7 bases in the middle. The germline V gene has CDR1 MDHEN and CDR2 SYDVKM. The CDR3 consists of 11 residues. CDR3 residues: CASSIQYEQFF. The CDR3, as DNA: TGTGCCAGCAGTATACAGTATGAGCAGTTCTTC.

A note on this clone: This sample includes further DNA sequences coding for the same CDR3. V and J are TRBV20-1 and TRBJ2-5; no clear D gene. V shed 5 bases and J shed 3 bases, with 4 bases lying between them. The length of the CDR3 is 10 residues. Germline CDR1 is DFQATT and CDR2 is SNEGSKA (reference sequence). CDR3 amino acids: CSAGEETQYF. CDR3 DNA sequence: TGCAGTGCTGGGGAAGAGACCCAGTACTTC.

This chain joins TRBV5-5 and TRBJ1-4; D is uncertain. CDR3 size: 14 residues. V was cut by 2 bases and J by 3 bases, with 8 bases left in between. CDR1 and CDR2 (germline): SGHKS, YYEKEE (reference sequence). CDR3 in amino acids: CASSFGGPNEKLFF. DNA for the CDR3: TGTGCCAGCAGCTTCGGCGGCCCTAATGAAAAACTGTTTTTT. The complete variable domain, with remaining parts taken from reference TRBV5-5 and TRBJ1-4, reads DAGVTQSPTHLIKTRGQQVTLRCSPISGHKSVSWYQQVLGQGPQFIFQYYEKEERGRGNFPDRFSARQFPNYSSELNVNALLLGDSALYLCASSFGGPNEKLFFGSGTQLSVL.

The V call is TRBV7-2, the J call TRBJ1-1, with TRBD1 as a possible D gene (6 bases). CDR1 is SGHTA, CDR2 FQGNSA, per germline. CDR3 size: 13 residues. Trimming stripped 8 bases from V and 5 bases from J, with 15 bases between. The CDR3 DNA is TGTGCCAGCGGGTGGGGGGCTCGAACTGAAGCTTTCTTT. It specifies CASGWGARTEAFF.

A note on this clone: A read error may account for a junction end that differs from germline. The V and J genes are TRBV7-9 and TRBJ2-1, with 11 bases identical to TRBD2. The CDR3 totals 14 residues. Germline values: CDR1 SEHNR, CDR2 FQNEAQ (reference sequence). The CDR3 region is CASSTTLAGVPRLF. CDR3 DNA sequence: TGTGCCAGCAGCACAACACTAGCGGGAGTCCCCCGGCTCTTC. The complete variable domain, with remaining parts taken from reference TRBV7-9 and TRBJ2-1, reads DTGVSQNPRHKITKRGQNVTFRCDPISEHNRLYWYRQTLGQGPEFLTYFQNEAQLEKSRLLSDRFSAERPKGSFSTLEIQRTEQGDSAMYLCASSTTLAGVPRLFGPGTRLTVL.

The chain uses TRBV5-5 and TRBJ2-1; D gene uncertain. CDR1 and CDR2 (germline): SGHKS, YYEKEE (reference sequence). The CDR3 is 13 amino acids. The germline V and J ends were trimmed by 4 bases and 8 bases, with 13 bases remaining between them. DNA for the CDR3: TGTGCCAGCAGCAAGTGGGATGGCTATGAGCAGTTCTTC. It yields the protein CASSKWDGYEQFF.

This chain connects TRBV18 to TRBJ2-1; 7 bases line up with TRBD1. Germline CDR1 KGHSH, CDR2 LQKENI. CDR3 length: 15 amino acids. Unmatched junction bases numbered 8, after V lost 3 bases and J lost 6 bases. The DNA of the CDR3 is TGTGCCAGCTCACCCGGTACAGGGGCTCGCAATGAGCAGTTCTTC. Translated: CASSPGTGARNEQFF.